Listed here is a single TCR beta chain. Here immunoSEQ multiplex PCR was the method, and the copy in TCRdb shows in-frame clones only, minus some. The sample lists roughly 92,000 clones, 85% to 90% occurring once. The data derive from a study of control samples from healthy donors and cancer patients. V lost 2 bases to trimming and J lost 5 bases, with 10 bases between them. The V gene's germline CDR1 is WSHSY and CDR2 SAAADI. This CDR3 is 14 amino acids long. This sequence joins TRBV10-2 and TRBJ1-5, with D unclear. This TCR was recovered from a woman aged 45-60 years in good health. Sequenced: blood. In nucleotides, the CDR3 is TGCGCCAGCAGTGAGGTTACAAGGGATCAGCCCCAGCATTTT. This sequence encodes CASSEVTRDQPQHF.